This T cell receptor beta chain appears in the sequencing data of a study of cytomegalovirus exposure and HLA in healthy donors listed by TCRdb under 2017. Regarding the research as a whole: According to a later analysis, one platform produced both the 110 or so validation repertoires and the 670 or so repertoires of the first cohort. Along with the approximately 600-subject first cohort, a separate validation cohort of around 120 different subjects was used. To predict cytomegalovirus infection status, the study combined high-throughput TCR immunosequencing, statistical association of individual TCRs with disease status, and machine learning. The study was designed to test whether signatures of past pathogen exposure could be identified by cataloging public T cell receptors.

The trim is 7 bases for V and 3 bases for J, with a gap of 13 bases between the germline ends. CDR1 and CDR2 are drawn from the germline V gene: SQVTM, ANQGSEA. The CDR3 holds 13 amino acids from the cysteine to the phenylalanine. Only the CDR3 part of the read is kept: 39 bases, read in frame from the first base. About this clone: It has no known antigen specificity. Base qualities are missing; no much larger clone stands one base away.

The donors belonged to the validation cohort of around 110 subjects, which was separate from the roughly 670-subject first cohort. What the study reported, not specific to this receptor: A later analysis had no HLA typing for the validation cohort, so co-occurrence there was scored across all 110 or so repertoires. The authors suggested that the approach could potentially be generalized to other disease states and immunological phenotypes. The study listed 150 to 200 TCR beta chains as associated with cytomegalovirus. Most TCR sequences were seen in very few donors, while some public TCRs were found in many individuals. In vitro tests confirmed that a few of the cytomegalovirus-associated TCR beta chains recognize cytomegalovirus antigens. The classifier was reported to diagnose cytomegalovirus status with high specificity and sensitivity in both the original and validation cohorts. Of the cluster scores, around 95% were above 0 in a later analysis, which found that TCRs clustered in the first cohort also tended to co-occur in the 90 to 150 validation repertoires.

The library was made by the immunoSEQ multiplex PCR assay. The paper's processing steps were these. To diagnose cytomegalovirus status from the catalog of TCR beta chain sequences, a statistical classification framework was built. Sourced from immuneACCESS, this table was stored by TCRdb with only in-frame sequences that have V and J called. A share of the clones is absent; for the studies checked, an unresolved V gene accounts for under half, and the remainder has no known explanation. V and J calls and clone size follow that table, whereas D and trimming were derived from the DNA. Across this sample there are about 260,000 clones, with around 91% seen only once. Of the sample, 2.5% to 3.5% is held by the ten largest clones.

This clonotype was obtained from a woman in her 30s in good health and CMV-seronegative. In this chain, TRBV29-1 is recombined with TRBJ2-4; tentative D gene TRBD2, with 6 bases matching. Sequencing was performed on PBMCs. DNA sequence: TGCAGCGCCCAGGGTAGCGGCAAAAACATTCAGTACTTC. Its protein reads: CSAQGSGKNIQYF.